These 25 T cell receptor beta chains originate from one sample sequenced in a study of T cell clonality in common variable immunodeficiency. Study results and limitations: Fewer deletions and N-nucleotide insertions were reportedly seen in common variable immunodeficiency TCR beta sequences.

Generated by immunoSEQ multiplex PCR, the TCRdb table keeps only in-frame clones and is missing some. This sample includes about 42,000 clones with no singletons; its ten biggest clones take up 6%. These receptors have no known antigen. Sequencing was done on a sample of peripheral blood mononuclear cells. These receptors were taken from a human donor with common variable immunodeficiency.

This clone was seen a handful of times. Coverage ceases 3 residues before the CDR3 finishes, and the germline J gene fills in the end. This chain links TRBV7-2 with TRBJ2-7; 9 bases map to TRBD2. Per the germline V gene, CDR1 is SGHTA and CDR2 is FQGNSA. The CDR3 has 16 amino acids. Germline trimming cut 0 bases from V and 2 bases from J; bases unmatched to any gene: 5. This CDR3 reads CASSLARGGVPYEQYF. CDR3 DNA (partial): TGTGCCAGCAGCTTAGCGCGCGGGGGGGTCCCCTACGAG.

There are a few counts of this clone. Read sequence stops 3 residues before the CDR3 end, and the germline J gene provides the missing end. This chain links TRBV19 with TRBJ1-2, with 11 positions matching TRBD1. The germline V gene encodes CDR1 LNHDA and CDR2 SQIVND (reference sequence). The CDR3 is 15 residues long. V trimming: 7 bases; J trimming: 7 bases; junction bases outside the gene matches: 11. CDR3 DNA, as far as it was read: TGTGCCAGTACCCCCGGGACAGGGGGATTCAGTGGC. The encoded protein is CASTPGTGGFSG. The whole CDR3 reads CASTPGTGGFSGYTF.

A few counts support this clone. The read ends 3 residues before the CDR3 terminus; that terminus is restored from the germline J gene. V usage is TRBV7-9 and J usage is TRBJ1-2; D unclear. The CDR3 is made up of 15 amino acids. V lost 1 base and J lost 4, with 13 bases in between. Germline CDR1 SEHNR, CDR2 FQNEAQ (reference sequence). CDR3 region: CASSLVSIGGYGYTF. The CDR3 bases that were read are TGTGCCAGCAGCTTAGTTTCAATCGGCGGCTATGGC.

At least ten counts were recorded for this clone. Read data end 3 residues before the CDR3 end; the end is taken from the germline J gene. The rearrangement uses TRBV20-1 and TRBJ2-1; TRBD1 might be the D (5 bases). The V end was cut by 2 bases, the J end by 7 bases, with 18 bases between. CDR1 DFQATT and CDR2 SNEGSKA come from the germline V gene (reference sequence). The CDR3 extends over 15 amino acids. CDR3 DNA, as far as it was read: TGCAGTGCTAGAACCCCCGGGCAGGGCCTGAATGAG. Its translation: CSARTPGQGLNE. The full CDR3 sequence reads CSARTPGQGLNEQFF.

This clone was detected ten times or more. At one end, the junction sequence differs from germline, possibly due to a read error. The read terminates 3 residues before the CDR3 end, so the remaining end is supplied by the germline J gene. The chain carries TRBV4-2 and TRBJ2-3; 8 bases are a match to TRBD2. The CDR3 contains 16 residues. CDR1 is LGHNA and CDR2 is YNFKEQ in the germline V gene. The CDR3 protein is CASSQLSGGNTDTQYF. The sequenced CDR3 bases are TGCGCCAGCAGCCAACTCAGCGGGGGCAACACAGATACG.

This clone has at least ten counts. The missing CDR3 end, 3 residues past where the read stops, is filled in from the germline J gene. The chain has TRBV30 and TRBJ2-5; D is undetermined. Per the germline V gene, CDR1 is GTSNPN and CDR2 is SVGIG (reference sequence). The CDR3 loop spans 12 amino acids. V was pared by 2 bases and J by 3 bases, with 7 bases between. The DNA read from the CDR3 is TGTGCCTGGAGTACTTCGAAAGAGACC. This gives the protein CAWSTSKET. The full CDR3 reads CAWSTSKETQYF.

This clone occurred many times. The read ends 3 residues shy of where the CDR3 ends; the end is completed using the germline J gene. The chain links TRBV6-2 or TRBV6-3 to TRBJ2-3; D is perhaps TRBD2 (6 bases). CDR3 length: 16 residues. The V end was cut by 5 bases, the J end by 1 base, with 16 bases between. The germline V gene encodes CDR1 MNHEY and CDR2 SVGEGT. This CDR3 reads CASSQYLALGTDTQYF. CDR3 DNA (partial): TGTGCCAGCAGTCAATATCTAGCGCTCGGCACAGATACG.

In this sample, this clone turned up many times. The CDR3 goes on 3 residues after the read ends, and that part is filled in from the germline J gene. V is TRBV11-2 and J is TRBJ2-4; D gene ambiguous. Trimming cost V 4 bases and J 8 bases, with 6 bases left between them. The CDR3 length is 11 residues. Looked up from germline, CDR1 is SGHAT and CDR2 is FQNNGV. The CDR3 DNA, read in part, is TGTGCCAGCAGCTCAAGCGACATT. Translating it yields CASSSSDI. The whole CDR3 reads CASSSSDIQYF.

This clone was picked up many times. From the germline J gene comes the end of the CDR3, since the read stops 3 residues before it. This chain joins TRBV20-1 and TRBJ1-4, with 8 bases that match TRBD1. J gave up 8 bases and V 1 base, and 6 bases lay outside the gene matches. The CDR3 runs 14 residues. Per the germline V gene, CDR1 is DFQATT and CDR2 is SNEGSKA (reference sequence). The chain's CDR3 is CSARGTTGGEKLFF. CDR3 DNA, as far as it was read: TGCAGTGCTAGAGGTACAACAGGGGGAGAAAAA.

A remark on this clone: From the germline J gene comes the end of the CDR3, since the read stops 3 residues before it. The chain joins TRBV18 to TRBJ1-2; a possible D gene is TRBD1 (5 bases). This CDR3 has 14 amino acids. Germline assignment: CDR1 KGHSH and CDR2 LQKENI. V lost 2 bases and J lost 2, with 9 bases in between. The CDR3 DNA, read in part, is TGTGCCAGCTCACCAGGGCAGGGAAACTATGGC. It yields the protein CASSPGQGNYG. The CDR3 in full is CASSPGQGNYGYTF.

About this clone: The read finishes 3 residues shy of the CDR3 end, and the germline J gene is used to complete it. The chain carries TRBV19 and TRBJ2-7; 9 bases line up with TRBD1. The CDR3 is made up of 15 amino acids. V was clipped by 5 bases and J by 5 bases; unmatched bases: 10. Germline loops: CDR1 LNHDA, CDR2 SQIVND (reference sequence). CDR3 DNA (partial): TGTGCCAGTAGTCCGTACGACAGGGGGACGAACGAG. Residues: CASSPYDRGTNE. The whole CDR3 protein reads CASSPYDRGTNEQYF.

A remark on this clone: The sequence runs out 3 residues before the end of the CDR3; the remainder is reconstructed from the germline J gene. This chain joins TRBV19 and TRBJ2-7; 8 positions agree with TRBD2. The CDR3 has 15 amino acids. V dropped 3 bases and J dropped 0; count of bases not matched to a gene: 4. Germline V gene data show CDR1 as LNHDA and CDR2 as SQIVND (reference sequence). CDR3 DNA, as far as it was read: TGTGCCAGTAGTATCGGGCTAGCGGGCTCCTACGAG. Encoded protein: CASSIGLAGSYE. The complete CDR3 sequence is CASSIGLAGSYEQYF.

About this clone itself: The read gets to within 3 residues of the CDR3 end, and the germline J gene fills in the rest. The V and J genes are TRBV2 and TRBJ1-6; the match to TRBD1 covers 9 bases. J gave up 9 bases and V 9 bases, and 6 bases lay outside the gene matches. CDR1 is SNHLY and CDR2 is FYNNEI in the germline V gene. The CDR3 is 13 amino acids. The CDR3 bases that were read are TGTGCCAGACAGGGGGCGGGAGGTTCACCC. Its translation is CARQGAGGSP. In full, the CDR3 reads CARQGAGGSPLHF.

About this clone: The sequence runs out 3 residues before the end of the CDR3; the remainder is reconstructed from the germline J gene. V gene TRBV2 combines with J gene TRBJ2-1; a weak D match, TRBD1 (6 bases). CDR3 length: 13 residues. The V gene's germline CDR1 is SNHLY and CDR2 FYNNEI. Trimming took off 6 bases at V and 6 bases at J, with 12 bases between the two ends. CDR3 DNA (partial): TGTGCCAGCAGGAAACTGGGGGCCAATGAG. Translating gives CASRKLGANE. The entire CDR3 sequence reads CASRKLGANEQFF.

This clone was seen repeatedly, ten times or more. Read coverage stops 3 residues before the CDR3 terminus; the germline J gene supplies the remainder. The genes are TRBV10-3 and TRBJ2-3; 10 bases agree with TRBD2. The CDR3 has 15 residues. V was pared by 6 bases and J by 1 base, with 4 bases of the junction left unmatched. Per germline, CDR1 ENHRY and CDR2 SYGVKD. CDR3 sequence: CAISLAGEGTDTQYF. The sequenced CDR3 bases are TGTGCCATCAGCCTAGCGGGAGAGGGCACAGATACG.

This clone was found many times. The read stops 3 residues short of the end of the CDR3; the missing end is completed from the germline J gene. The chain couples TRBV20-1 to TRBJ2-7; weak D call: TRBD2 (5 bases). The germline V gene encodes CDR1 DFQATT and CDR2 SNEGSKA (reference sequence). This CDR3 contains 13 residues. Trimming left V 1 base short and J 3 bases short, with 10 bases between. The CDR3 loop is CSARASRNYEQYF. CDR3 DNA (partial): TGCAGTGCTAGAGCTAGCCGAAACTACGAG.

On this clone: The read ends 3 residues early relative to the CDR3; the germline J gene fills the gap. The chain uses TRBV19 and TRBJ1-2, with D maybe TRBD1 (5 bases). Germline V gene lookup returns CDR1 LNHDA and CDR2 SQIVND (reference sequence). CDR3 length: 14 residues. Deletions cut 7 bases from V and 2 bases from J, with 14 bases between. CDR3 DNA, as far as it was read: TGTGCCAGTACCCCGCCCCACAGGAACTATGGC. This encodes CASTPPHRNYG. The full CDR3 sequence reads CASTPPHRNYGYTF.

This clone was counted ten times or more. The CDR3: CASSRRAAGGSNEQFF. Partial CDR3 DNA: TGTGCCAGCAGCCGCCGAGCAGCGGGGGGATCCAATGAG. The genes are TRBV7-8 and TRBJ2-1, with 9 positions matching TRBD2. Sequencing ends 3 residues short of the CDR3 end; the germline J gene provides the rest. The ends lost 5 bases at V and 6 bases at J; junction bases unmatched: 11. The length of the CDR3 is 16 residues. The germline CDR1 and CDR2 sequences are SGHVS and FQNEAQ.

Regarding this clone: The CDR3 end falls 3 residues outside the read, so it is completed with the germline J gene. This chain links TRBV2 with TRBJ2-1, with 8 bases that match TRBD2. With V trimmed by 8 bases and J by 9 bases, 9 bases remained unmatched. In germline, CDR1 is SNHLY, CDR2 FYNNEI. The CDR3 runs 13 residues. The CDR3 sequence is CASERLAYGEQFF. The CDR3 bases that were read are TGTGCCAGCGAGAGACTAGCGTATGGTGAG.

The sample holds a few counts of this clone. From the germline J gene comes the end of the CDR3, since the read stops 3 residues before it. J is TRBJ2-5 and V is TRBV7-8; unclear D gene. There are 12 residues in the CDR3. V dropped 1 base and J dropped 3 bases, with 3 bases sitting between them. Looked up from germline, CDR1 is SGHVS and CDR2 is FQNEAQ. The CDR3 is CASSLVEETQYF. The covered CDR3 bases are TGTGCCAGCAGCTTAGTAGAAGAGACC.

The sample holds many counts of this clone. From the germline J gene comes the end of the CDR3, since the read stops 3 residues before it. This rearrangement joins TRBV7-2 to TRBJ2-5, with D unresolved. There are 15 residues in the CDR3. Germline assignment: CDR1 SGHTA and CDR2 FQGNSA. V was clipped by 0 bases and J by 1 base, with 9 bases between them. CDR3 region: CASSLASHIQETQYF. The DNA read from the CDR3 is TGTGCCAGCAGCTTAGCCTCGCACATCCAAGAGACC.

This clone was detected many times. The read stops 3 residues short of the end of the CDR3; the missing end is completed from the germline J gene. The rearrangement uses TRBV20-1 and TRBJ2-1; 15 bases align to TRBD2. The CDR3 is 15 amino acids. V lost 5 bases and J lost 9; bases outside the gene matches: 8. CDR1 is DFQATT and CDR2 is SNEGSKA in the germline V gene (reference sequence). CDR3 bases read: TGCAGTGCTCGCAGGACTAGCGGGGGGGCCGGTGAG. Protein sequence: CSARRTSGGAGE. The entire CDR3 reads CSARRTSGGAGEQFF.

There are a few counts of this clone. Read coverage stops 3 residues before the CDR3 terminus; the germline J gene supplies the remainder. The chain is built from TRBV5-1 and TRBJ2-7; 8 bases match TRBD1. CDR3 size: 14 residues. V gave up 4 bases and J gave up 3 bases; unmatched junction bases: 6. Germline CDR1 and CDR2: SGHRS and YFSETQ. CDR3 protein: CASSLRDRIYEQYF. The covered CDR3 bases are TGCGCCAGCAGCCTACGGGACAGGATCTACGAG.

This clone was counted only a few times. Other DNA sequences in the same sample also yield this CDR3. CDR3 DNA (partial): TGTGCCAGTAGTATCAGGACAGGCTATGGC. Translating gives CASSIRTGYG. The full CDR3 is CASSIRTGYGYTF. The rearrangement joins TRBV19 to TRBJ1-2; 7 bases align to TRBD1. Read sequence stops 3 residues before the CDR3 end, and the germline J gene provides the missing end. Germline CDR1 LNHDA, CDR2 SQIVND (reference sequence). The V gene end was trimmed by 3 bases and the J gene end by 4 bases; junction bases not matched to a gene: 2. This CDR3 has 13 amino acids.

Many counts were recorded for this clone. The read terminates 3 residues ahead of where the CDR3 ends, so the germline J gene completes it. The chain has TRBV28 and TRBJ1-4; the match to TRBD1 covers 7 bases. J gave up 5 bases and V 2 bases, and 8 bases lay outside the gene matches. The CDR3 is made up of 16 amino acids. Germline values: CDR1 MDHEN, CDR2 SYDVKM. Partial CDR3 DNA: TGTGCCAGCAGTTTACAAAGGGGACAGTTCAATGAAAAA. The encoded protein is CASSLQRGQFNEK. In full, the CDR3 reads CASSLQRGQFNEKLFF.